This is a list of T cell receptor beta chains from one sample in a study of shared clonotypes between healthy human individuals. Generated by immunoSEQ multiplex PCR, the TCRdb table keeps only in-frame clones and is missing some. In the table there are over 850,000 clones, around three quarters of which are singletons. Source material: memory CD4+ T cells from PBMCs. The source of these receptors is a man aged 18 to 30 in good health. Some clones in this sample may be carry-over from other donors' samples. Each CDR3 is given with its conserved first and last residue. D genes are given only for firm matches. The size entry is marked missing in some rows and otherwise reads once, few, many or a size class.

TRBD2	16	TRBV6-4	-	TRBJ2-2	TGTGCCAGCAGCCCTAGGTCCGCGGGAGTCACCGGGGAGCTGTTTTTT	CASSPRSAGVTGELFF
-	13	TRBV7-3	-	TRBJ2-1	TGTGCCAGCAGCCCGCAAGGCAGGAATAAGCAGTTCTTC	CASSPQGRNKQFF
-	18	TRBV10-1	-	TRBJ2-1	TGCGCCAGCAGTGAGCCGAAATTCTCATCGGGGATTAACAATGAGCAGTTCTTC	CASSEPKFSSGINNEQFF
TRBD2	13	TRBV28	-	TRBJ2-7	TGTGCCAGCGGGACTAGCGGGACGTACGAGCAGTACTTC	CASGTSGTYEQYF
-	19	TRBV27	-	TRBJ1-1	TGTGCCAGCAGTTTATATAGGTTTGTGATAATCGTGGGGAACACTGAAGCTTTCTTT	CASSLYRFVIIVGNTEAFF
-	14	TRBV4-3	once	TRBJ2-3	TGCGCCAGCAGCCAAGATGGCAACTGGGATACGCAGTATTTT	CASSQDGNWDTQYF
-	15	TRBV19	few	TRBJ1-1	TGTGCCAGTAGTATCCGATCCAGGGTTGGCACCGAAGCTTTCTTT	CASSIRSRVGTEAFF
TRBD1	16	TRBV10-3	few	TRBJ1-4	TGTGCCATCAGTGAGGTAGCCGGGACAGGGGTGGAAAAACTGTTTTTT	CAISEVAGTGVEKLFF
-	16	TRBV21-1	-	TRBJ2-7	TGTGCCAGCAGCGTGCCTCGGACAGGGGAAACCTACGAGCAGTACTTC	CASSVPRTGETYEQYF
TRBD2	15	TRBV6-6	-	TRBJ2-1	TGTGCCAGCAGCTACGGGACTAGCATCTACAATGAGCAGTTCTTC	CASSYGTSIYNEQFF
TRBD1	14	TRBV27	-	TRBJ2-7	TGTGCCAGCAGCCCAGGGGGACGTACCTACGAGCAGTACTTC	CASSPGGRTYEQYF
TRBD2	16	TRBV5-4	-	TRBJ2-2	TGTGCCAGCAGCTTTGGCGGGAGAACGAACACCGGGGAGCTGTTTTTT	CASSFGGRTNTGELFF
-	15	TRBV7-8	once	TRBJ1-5	TGTGCCAGCAGCTTAGCGCTCTCACCCGAGGGGCCCCAGCATTTT	CASSLALSPEGPQHF
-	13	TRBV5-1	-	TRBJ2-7	TGCGCCAGCAGCCGAACCGTCCAGGGAAGCCCGTACTTC	CASSRTVQGSPYF
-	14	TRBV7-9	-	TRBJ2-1	TGTGCCAGCAGCTTAGCGCTTAACTACCATGAGCAGTTCTTC	CASSLALNYHEQFF
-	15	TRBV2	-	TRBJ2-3	TGTGCCAGCAGATTAGTACTAGCAAGGGCAGATACGCAGTATTTT	CASRLVLARADTQYF
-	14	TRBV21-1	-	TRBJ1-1	TGTGCCAGCAGCAAAGGGACACCAAACACTGAAGCTTTCTTT	CASSKGTPNTEAFF
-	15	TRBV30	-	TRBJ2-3	TGTGCCTGGAGTTTCCAGGGGAGGGGCACAGATACGCAGTATTTT	CAWSFQGRGTDTQYF
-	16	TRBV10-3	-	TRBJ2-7	TGTGCCATCAGTGGGACACTTAAGGACTACTCCTACGAGCAGTACTTC	CAISGTLKDYSYEQYF
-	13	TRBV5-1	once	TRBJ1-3	TGCGCCAGCAGCGGGGACGGTGGAAACACCATATATTTT	CASSGDGGNTIYF
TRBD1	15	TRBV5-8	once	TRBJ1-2	TGTGCCAGCAGCTTGTGGGGACAGGGCGACTATGGCTACACCTTC	CASSLWGQGDYGYTF
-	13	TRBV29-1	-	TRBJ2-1	TGCAGCGTTGACGGGAGCTCCTACAATGAGCAGTTCTTC	CSVDGSSYNEQFF
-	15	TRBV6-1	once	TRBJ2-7	TGTGCCAGCAGTGAAGGGGCTAGCTCTTTATTCGAGCAGTACTTC	CASSEGASSLFEQYF
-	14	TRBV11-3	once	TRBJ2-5	TGTGCCAGCAGCTTAGGCGGACAGCAAGAGACCCAGTACTTC	CASSLGGQQETQYF
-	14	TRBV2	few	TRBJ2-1	TGTGCCAGCAGTGAAGCCCGTCCAGAGGTTGAGCAGTTCTTC	CASSEARPEVEQFF
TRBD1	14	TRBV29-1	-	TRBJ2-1	TGCAGCGTCGACAGGGACCTCTCCTACAATGAGCAGTTCTTC	CSVDRDLSYNEQFF
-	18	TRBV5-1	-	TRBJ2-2	TGCGCCAGCAGCTTGCTAGCCCGAGTCCCGGTCGGCGCCGGGGAGCTGTTTTTT	CASSLLARVPVGAGELFF
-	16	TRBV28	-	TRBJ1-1	TGTGCCAGCAGCTCCCCACGGGGGGGCATGAACACTGAAGCTTTCTTT	CASSSPRGGMNTEAFF
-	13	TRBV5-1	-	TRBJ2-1	TGCGCCAGCAGCTTGTTAGGATACAATGAGCAGTTCTTC	CASSLLGYNEQFF
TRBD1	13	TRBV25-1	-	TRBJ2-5	TGTGCCAGCAGTTACAGGGACAGGGAGACCCAGTACTTC	CASSYRDRETQYF
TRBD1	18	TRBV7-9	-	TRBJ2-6	TGTGCCAGCAGCCTCCTGGGCAGGGGGCTGTCTGGGGCCAACGTCCTGACTTTC	CASSLLGRGLSGANVLTF
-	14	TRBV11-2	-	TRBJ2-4	TGTGCCAGCAGCTCAGTGGGGGGCAAAAACATTCAGTACTTC	CASSSVGGKNIQYF
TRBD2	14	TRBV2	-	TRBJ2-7	TGTGCCAGCAGATTTACGGGACTAGCATACGAGCAGTACTTC	CASRFTGLAYEQYF
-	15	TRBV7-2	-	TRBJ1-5	TGTGCCAGCAGCCGACAGTTGGGCGGGTATCAGCCCCAGCATTTT	CASSRQLGGYQPQHF
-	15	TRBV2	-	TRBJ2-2	TGTGCCAGCTCACCACGGGGACCCTCGGGCGGGGAGCTGTTTTTT	CASSPRGPSGGELFF
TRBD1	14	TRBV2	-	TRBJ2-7	TGTGCCAGCAGTTCCGGACAGGGACCCTACGAGCAGTACTTC	CASSSGQGPYEQYF
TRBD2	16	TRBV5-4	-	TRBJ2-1	TGTGCCAGCAGCGCCTCCGGGACTAGCGGGTACAATGAGCAGTTCTTC	CASSASGTSGYNEQFF